This T cell receptor (beta chain) emerged from a study of blood T cell repertoires in COVID-19 (dated by TCRdb to 2018 to 2020). The study in broad terms: Samples from collaborators originated in the United States, Italy and Spain and spanned both the acute and convalescent phases of COVID-19. The material from the prospective study consisted of cDNA or gDNA derived from T cells, B-cell-depleted T cells, or PBMCs. Subjects who had been exposed to COVID-19, were actively infected with it, or had recovered from it provided the deeply sampled blood TCRbeta repertoires that made up the dataset. The repertoires were made available in a free public database intended to serve as a resource for research on the immune response to SARS-CoV-2. Samples came from the ongoing ImmuneRACE study (first 160 participants) plus 1,254 subjects from 6 global collaborators. A de-identified subject ID, COVID-19 status, age in years and sex were almost always included in the sample metadata. HLA class I and class II types, where available, came from metadata supplied by the sample provider rather than from assay-based typing. What the study reported, not specific to this receptor: Clinical and demographic metadata were provided uncurated, with the amount varying by source and participant.

A word on this clone: Its antigen specificity is not known. No clone much larger than this one lies a single base away; base qualities are absent.

The CDR3 sequence holds 14 residues, the cysteine and phenylalanine included. Solely the CDR3 DNA is kept, with 42 bases framed from the first base. V trim: 5 bases; J trim: 4 bases; unmatched bases: 6. CDR1 and CDR2, per the germline V gene (reference sequence), are SEHNR and FQNEAQ. TCRbeta CDR3 regions were amplified from genomic DNA using the immunoSEQ Assay, a bias-controlled multiplex PCR. In the original analysis: Within the assay, amplification of reference gene primers was used to estimate how many nucleated cells each sample contained. Sequence reads were collapsed and filtered to measure the absolute abundance of every unique TCRbeta CDR3 rearrangement. For each sample, productive Simpson clonality was calculated as the square root of Simpson's diversity index over productive rearrangements. TCRdb obtained this table from immuneACCESS and retained in-frame rearrangements with V and J assigned. These tables miss some clones; where compared with another copy, unresolved V genes account for less than half of the shortfall, and the remainder is unexplained. V and J calls and clone size are copied from that table; D and trimming were computed from the DNA. This sample has about 130,000 clones in its table, and approximately 85% of those were observed once. The ten top clones hold over 25% of the sample.

Collaborating institutions collected whole blood in K2EDTA tubes following their own protocols. For TCRbeta analysis, collaborators shipped samples in one of three forms: frozen whole blood, isolated PBMCs, or DNA extracted from either of those sample types. This sequence originates from a woman older than 75 with acute or convalescent COVID-19. Sequencing was performed on peripheral blood. The rearranged chain carries TRBV7-9 and TRBJ1-1; TRBD1 aligns with 8 central bases. The nucleotide sequence reads TGTGCCAGCAGCCTGACACAGGGGGTCACTGAAGCTTTCTTT. The encoded protein is CASSLTQGVTEAFF.